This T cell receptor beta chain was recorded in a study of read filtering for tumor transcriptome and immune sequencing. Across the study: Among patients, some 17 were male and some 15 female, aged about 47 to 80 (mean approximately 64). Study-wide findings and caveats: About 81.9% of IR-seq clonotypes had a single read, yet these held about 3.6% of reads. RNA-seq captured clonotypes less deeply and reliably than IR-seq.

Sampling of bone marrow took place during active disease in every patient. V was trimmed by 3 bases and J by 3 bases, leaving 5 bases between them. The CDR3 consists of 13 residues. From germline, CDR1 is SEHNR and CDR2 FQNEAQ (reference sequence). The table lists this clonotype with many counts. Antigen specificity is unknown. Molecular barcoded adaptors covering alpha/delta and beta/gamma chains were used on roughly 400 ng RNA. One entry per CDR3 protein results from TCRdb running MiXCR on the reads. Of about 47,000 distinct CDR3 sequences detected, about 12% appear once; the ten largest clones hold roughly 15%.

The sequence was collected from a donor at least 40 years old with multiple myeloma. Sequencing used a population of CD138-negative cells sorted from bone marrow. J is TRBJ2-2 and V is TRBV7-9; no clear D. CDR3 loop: CASSFSDTGELFF. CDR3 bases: TGTGCCAGCAGCTTTTCGGACACCGGGGAGCTGTTTTTT. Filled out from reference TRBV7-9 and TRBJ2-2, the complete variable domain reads DTGVSQNPRHKITKRGQNVTFRCDPISEHNRLYWYRQTLGQGPEFLTYFQNEAQLEKSRLLSDRFSAERPKGSFSTLEIQRTEQGDSAMYLCASSFSDTGELFFGEGSRLTVL.